A selection of T cell receptor beta chains follows, all from one sample in a study of shared clonotypes between healthy human individuals. The table came from immunoSEQ multiplex PCR; TCRdb's copy has only in-frame clones and leaves some out. The sample has about 450,000 clones; roughly 77% are singletons. What was sequenced was PBMCs. The receptors were sampled from a woman aged 40 to 50 in good health. Some clones in this sample may be carry-over from other donors' samples. CDR3s include the opening cysteine and the closing phenylalanine or tryptophan. Fields, in order: D gene, CDR3 length, clone size, V gene, J gene, CDR3 protein, CDR3 DNA. A D gene is named only where the DNA matches it firmly. Size tells how often a clone was seen (once, few, many) or the class of an expanded clone, and some rows leave it out.

D gene: -
CDR3 length: 14
clone size: -
V gene: TRBV27
J gene: TRBJ1-1
CDR3 protein: CASRGGGAYTEAFF
CDR3 DNA: TGTGCCAGCAGGGGCGGGGGGGCGTACACTGAAGCTTTCTTT

D gene: TRBD2
CDR3 length: 13
clone size: -
V gene: TRBV6-5
J gene: TRBJ2-7
CDR3 protein: CASSGGVGREIYF
CDR3 DNA: TGTGCCAGCAGTGGCGGGGTGGGGCGGGAGATATACTTC

D gene: -
CDR3 length: 15
clone size: few
V gene: TRBV6-5
J gene: TRBJ1-4
CDR3 protein: CASSYSGQINEKLFF
CDR3 DNA: TGTGCCAGCAGTTATTCCGGACAGATTAATGAAAAACTGTTTTTT

D gene: -
CDR3 length: 16
clone size: -
V gene: TRBV28
J gene: TRBJ1-3
CDR3 protein: CASSYLDGHGGNTIYF
CDR3 DNA: TGTGCCAGCAGTTACCTAGACGGGCACGGGGGAAACACCATATATTTT

D gene: -
CDR3 length: 16
clone size: -
V gene: TRBV7-2
J gene: TRBJ1-1
CDR3 protein: CASSTWDFEGGTEAFF
CDR3 DNA: TGTGCCAGCAGCACGTGGGACTTCGAAGGGGGCACTGAAGCTTTCTTT

D gene: TRBD2
CDR3 length: 15
clone size: -
V gene: TRBV28
J gene: TRBJ2-1
CDR3 protein: CASSSRTSGDNEQFF
CDR3 DNA: TGTGCCAGCAGTTCACGGACTAGCGGTGACAATGAGCAGTTCTTC

D gene: TRBD2
CDR3 length: 16
clone size: -
V gene: TRBV18
J gene: TRBJ2-3
CDR3 protein: CASSQLGTSGTDTQYF
CDR3 DNA: TGTGCCAGCTCACAACTCGGGACTAGCGGCACAGATACGCAGTATTTT

D gene: -
CDR3 length: 13
clone size: -
V gene: TRBV4-1
J gene: TRBJ2-7
CDR3 protein: CASSQLDNYEQYF
CDR3 DNA: TGCGCCAGCAGCCAGCTTGACAACTACGAGCAGTACTTC

D gene: -
CDR3 length: 14
clone size: -
V gene: TRBV6-5
J gene: TRBJ1-2
CDR3 protein: CASSLTGFTYGYTF
CDR3 DNA: TGTGCCAGCAGCCTCACGGGATTTACCTATGGCTACACCTTC

D gene: -
CDR3 length: 13
clone size: -
V gene: TRBV28
J gene: TRBJ2-3
CDR3 protein: CASRSHIADTQYF
CDR3 DNA: TGTGCCAGCAGATCCCACATTGCAGATACGCAGTATTTT

D gene: TRBD2
CDR3 length: 17
clone size: -
V gene: TRBV9
J gene: TRBJ2-7
CDR3 protein: CASSVAPMTSGDYEQYF
CDR3 DNA: TGTGCCAGCAGCGTAGCTCCAATGACTAGCGGGGACTACGAGCAGTACTTC

D gene: -
CDR3 length: 15
clone size: -
V gene: TRBV18
J gene: TRBJ2-6
CDR3 protein: CASSPTGSGANVLTF
CDR3 DNA: TGTGCCAGCTCCCCCACAGGGTCTGGGGCCAACGTCCTGACTTTC

D gene: -
CDR3 length: 17
clone size: -
V gene: TRBV6-1
J gene: TRBJ1-2
CDR3 protein: CASSEVVGRSAYYGYTF
CDR3 DNA: TGTGCCAGCAGTGAAGTGGTGGGGAGGTCGGCTTACTATGGCTACACCTTC

D gene: -
CDR3 length: 15
clone size: few
V gene: TRBV5-1
J gene: TRBJ2-3
CDR3 protein: CASSLWTASTDTQYF
CDR3 DNA: TGCGCCAGCAGCCTATGGACAGCGAGCACAGATACGCAGTATTTT

D gene: TRBD1
CDR3 length: 16
clone size: once
V gene: TRBV28
J gene: TRBJ1-1
CDR3 protein: CASRQAQGQGNTEAFF
CDR3 DNA: TGTGCCAGCAGGCAAGCACAGGGGCAGGGGAACACTGAAGCTTTCTTT

D gene: TRBD1
CDR3 length: 13
clone size: -
V gene: TRBV6-6
J gene: TRBJ2-7
CDR3 protein: CASSHDRVYEQYF
CDR3 DNA: TGTGCCAGCAGTCACGACAGGGTCTACGAGCAGTACTTC

D gene: -
CDR3 length: 15
clone size: few
V gene: TRBV25-1
J gene: TRBJ1-6
CDR3 protein: CASSEARTYNSPLHF
CDR3 DNA: TGTGCCAGCAGTGAAGCAAGGACCTATAATTCACCCCTCCACTTT

D gene: TRBD1
CDR3 length: 16
clone size: -
V gene: TRBV7-9
J gene: TRBJ1-6
CDR3 protein: CASSARDSLGSPPLHF
CDR3 DNA: TGTGCCAGCAGCGCGCGGGACAGCCTTGGATCACCACCCCTCCACTTT

D gene: -
CDR3 length: 11
clone size: -
V gene: TRBV30
J gene: TRBJ2-7
CDR3 protein: CAWRSAYEQYF
CDR3 DNA: TGTGCCTGGAGGTCAGCCTACGAGCAGTACTTC

D gene: TRBD1
CDR3 length: 15
clone size: -
V gene: TRBV19
J gene: TRBJ2-7
CDR3 protein: CASSIRQGPFYEQYF
CDR3 DNA: TGTGCCAGTAGTATTCGACAGGGTCCATTCTACGAGCAGTACTTC